These 19 T cell receptor beta chains came from one sample sequenced in a study of cytomegalovirus exposure and HLA in healthy donors. The study ran its PCR with 60 Vbeta and 13 Jbeta primers. Profiling relied on immunoSEQ multiplex PCR, and the TCRdb table lists in-frame clones only, not all of them. This sample yields some 120,000 clones, of which 60% to 85% are seen a single time; approximately 6.5% belongs to the top ten. The source material was PBMCs. The receptors derive from a woman in her thirties or forties in good health and CMV-seronegative.

This sequence joins TRBV27 and TRBJ1-2; 9 bases line up with TRBD1. V lost 5 bases to trimming and J lost 5 bases; unmatched junction nucleotides: 9. The CDR3 loop spans 15 amino acids. In germline, CDR1 is MNHEY, CDR2 SMNVEV (reference sequence). The CDR3 sequence is CASSPRTGVYYGYTF. The CDR3 DNA follows: TGTGCCAGCAGTCCACGGACAGGGGTGTATTATGGCTACACCTTC.

The chain has TRBV5-1 and TRBJ2-5; D ambiguous. The CDR3 is 12 amino acids. Germline CDR1 reads SGHRS; CDR2 reads YFSETQ. V lost 2 bases to trimming and J lost 2 bases, with 4 bases between them. The CDR3 sequence is CASSFYQETQYF. For the CDR3, the DNA is TGCGCCAGCAGCTTCTATCAAGAGACCCAGTACTTC.

This clone was detected only once. The gene calls are TRBV7-2 and TRBJ1-2; 9 nucleotides line up with TRBD1. This CDR3 region has 14 residues. The trim removed 3 bases at V and 4 bases at J, leaving 3 bases unmatched. In germline, CDR1 is SGHTA, CDR2 FQGNSA. The CDR3 bases are TGTGCCAGCAGCTTCGGACAGGGGTTCTATGGCTACACCTTC. This sequence encodes CASSFGQGFYGYTF.

The rearrangement uses TRBV18 and TRBJ1-1, with TRBD1 matching 9 bases. Germline-derived CDR1 and CDR2 are KGHSH and LQKENI. Trimming at V came to 3 bases and at J to 5 bases, leaving 7 bases not matched to a gene. The CDR3 runs 15 residues. CDR3 in amino acids: CASSPQTGGKTEAFF. CDR3 nucleotides: TGTGCCAGCTCACCCCAGACAGGGGGTAAAACTGAAGCTTTCTTT.

The chain recombines TRBV28 with TRBJ2-1; tentatively, D is TRBD1 (6 bases). Germline values: CDR1 MDHEN, CDR2 SYDVKM. Trimming took 1 base from V and 5 from J, leaving 15 bases between them. CDR3 length: 16 residues. The CDR3 reads CASSLLGAPYNNEQFF. The CDR3 region has the DNA TGTGCCAGCAGTTTATTGGGGGCCCCCTATAACAATGAGCAGTTCTTC.

The chain employs TRBV11-2 and TRBJ1-1; the match to TRBD1 covers 8 bases. V gave up 5 bases and J gave up 5 bases; unmatched junction bases: 10. The CDR3 contains 15 residues. Per the germline V gene, CDR1 is SGHAT and CDR2 is FQNNGV. CDR3 in amino acids: CASSEGSRGLTEAFF. DNA for the CDR3: TGTGCCAGCAGCGAGGGGTCCAGGGGGCTGACTGAAGCTTTCTTT.

The chain has TRBV5-6 and TRBJ1-2; D might be TRBD1 (5 bases). V lost 2 bases and J 0 bases, leaving 11 bases between the germline ends. The CDR3 loop spans 15 amino acids. CDR1 is SGHDT and CDR2 is YYEEEE in the germline V gene. The CDR3 loop is CASSLLQGTNYGYTF. As DNA, the CDR3 is TGTGCCAGCAGCTTATTGCAGGGAACTAACTATGGCTACACCTTC.

This clone turned up a few times. This chain uses TRBV5-4 with TRBJ1-1; TRBD1 matches 9 bases. Looked up from germline, CDR1 is SGHNT and CDR2 is YYREEE (reference sequence). The CDR3 loop spans 17 amino acids. V shed 4 bases, J shed 2 bases, and the junction held 12 bases outside the gene matches. This CDR3 is CASSPRKATGGNTEAFF. CDR3 nucleotides: TGTGCCAGCAGCCCACGTAAAGCGACAGGGGGTAACACTGAAGCTTTCTTT.

The J gene is TRBJ2-1, the V gene TRBV6-5; 10 positions match TRBD1. Germline loops: CDR1 MNHEY, CDR2 SVGAGI. The CDR3 extends over 13 amino acids. V was pared by 5 bases and J by 9 bases, with 4 bases of the junction left unmatched. The CDR3 DNA is TGTGCCAGCAGTAGATGGACAGGGGGTGAGCAGTTCTTC. It translates to CASSRWTGGEQFF.

This clone was recorded a few times. The chain recombines TRBV4-2 with TRBJ2-1; TRBD2 agrees at 11 bases. J gave up 2 bases and V 2 bases, and 5 bases lay outside the gene matches. The germline V gene has CDR1 LGHNA and CDR2 YNFKEQ. The CDR3 sequence is 17 residues long. CDR3 amino acids: CASSQNSGRVPYNEQFF. The CDR3 nucleotides are TGTGCCAGCAGCCAAAATAGCGGGAGGGTGCCCTACAATGAGCAGTTCTTC.

CDR3 in DNA: TGTGCCACCAGCAGAGATTCCAAGGGACAGATAAACACCGGGGAGCTGTTTTTT. Translation gives CATSRDSKGQINTGELFF. The V gene is TRBV15, the J gene TRBJ2-2, with 7 bases fitting TRBD1. The V and J ends lost 0 bases and 2 bases, in that order; junction bases with no gene match: 9. This CDR3 comprises 18 residues. Germline CDR1 is LNHNV and CDR2 is YYDKDF (reference sequence).

In regard to this clone: One junction end does not reproduce the germline sequence, and a read error may be involved. This chain connects TRBV7-9 to TRBJ2-7; 7 bases fit TRBD2. The germline V gene encodes CDR1 SEHNR and CDR2 FQNEAQ (reference sequence). CDR3 length: 17 amino acids. As DNA, the CDR3 is TGTTCCAGCAGCCCCTGGGGTGCGGGAGCCCTCACCTACGAGCAGTACTTC. Translating it yields CSSSPWGAGALTYEQYF.

J is TRBJ1-2 and V is TRBV29-1; no definite D call. V was pared by 7 bases and J by 8 bases, with 17 bases between. Germline V gene sequence: CDR1 SQVTM, CDR2 ANQGSEA. The CDR3 runs 12 residues. CDR3 loop: CSGLTMAGGYTF. The DNA of the CDR3 is TGCAGCGGACTCACCATGGCCGGGGGCTACACCTTC.

V is TRBV28 and J is TRBJ1-1, with 7 bases matching TRBD1. Per germline, CDR1 MDHEN and CDR2 SYDVKM. The J segment lost 7 bases and the V segment lost 0 bases, leaving 14 bases of the junction unmatched. The CDR3 has 17 residues. CDR3 nucleotide sequence: TGTGCCAGCAGTTTATGGGGTTTTGGGCAGGGGGAGAGTGAAGCTTTCTTT. It specifies CASSLWGFGQGESEAFF. Variable domain in full (rest from reference TRBV28 and TRBJ1-1): DVKVTQSSRYLVKRTGEKVFLECVQDMDHENMFWYRQDPGLGLRLIYFSYDVKMKEKGDIPEGYSVSREKKERFSLILESASTNQTSMYLCASSLWGFGQGESEAFFGQGTRLTVV.

This clone was detected a few times. The chain links TRBV2 to TRBJ1-5; a weak D match, TRBD1 (6 bases). This CDR3 is 13 amino acids long. Trimming shortened V by 5 bases and J by 6 bases, and 11 bases separated the two germline ends. Germline V CDR1 and CDR2: SNHLY, FYNNEI. CDR3 amino acids: CASSNRERQPQHF. The DNA of the CDR3 is TGTGCCAGCAGTAACAGGGAACGTCAGCCCCAGCATTTT.

The chain joins TRBV5-1 to TRBJ2-3; 9 bases line up with TRBD1. This CDR3 has 14 amino acids. Germline CDR1 reads SGHRS; CDR2 reads YFSETQ. The V gene end was trimmed by 7 bases and the J gene end by 3 bases; junction bases not matched to a gene: 6. In nucleotides, the CDR3 is TGCGCCAGCGAGGGGACAGGGAGAACAGATACGCAGTATTTT. Translating it yields CASEGTGRTDTQYF. Drawing the rest from reference TRBV5-1 and TRBJ2-3, the complete variable domain is KAGVTQTPRYLIKTRGQQVTLSCSPISGHRSVSWYQQTPGQGLQFLFEYFSETQRNKGNFPGRFSGRQFSNSRSEMNVSTLELGDSALYLCASEGTGRTDTQYFGPGTRLTVL.

The gene calls are TRBV19 and TRBJ1-2, with D perhaps TRBD1 (5 bases). The CDR3 sequence is 14 residues long. Germline loops: CDR1 LNHDA, CDR2 SQIVND (reference sequence). Trimming took 5 bases from V and 1 from J, leaving 11 bases between them. The CDR3 coding sequence is TGTGCCAGTAGTCCTCAGGGCCTTAACTATGGCTACACCTTC. Its translation is CASSPQGLNYGYTF.

The rearrangement uses TRBV11-2 and TRBJ2-1; 11 nucleotides align to TRBD1. The CDR3 length is 15 residues. The trim removed 5 bases at V and 8 bases at J, leaving 8 bases unmatched. CDR1 is SGHAT, CDR2 FQNNGV, per germline. The CDR3 DNA reads TGTGCCAGCAGCCCTCAGGACAGGGGGCTTGATGAGCAGTTCTTC. This codes for CASSPQDRGLDEQFF.

This clone was seen a handful of times. The chain carries TRBV30 and TRBJ1-4; 7 positions agree with TRBD1. V shed 2 bases, J shed 1 base, and the junction held 1 base outside the gene matches. The CDR3 consists of 14 residues. The V gene's germline CDR1 is GTSNPN and CDR2 SVGIG (reference sequence). In DNA, the CDR3 is TGTGCCTGGAGTTACAGGGGAACTAATGAAAAACTGTTTTTT. This encodes CAWSYRGTNEKLFF.